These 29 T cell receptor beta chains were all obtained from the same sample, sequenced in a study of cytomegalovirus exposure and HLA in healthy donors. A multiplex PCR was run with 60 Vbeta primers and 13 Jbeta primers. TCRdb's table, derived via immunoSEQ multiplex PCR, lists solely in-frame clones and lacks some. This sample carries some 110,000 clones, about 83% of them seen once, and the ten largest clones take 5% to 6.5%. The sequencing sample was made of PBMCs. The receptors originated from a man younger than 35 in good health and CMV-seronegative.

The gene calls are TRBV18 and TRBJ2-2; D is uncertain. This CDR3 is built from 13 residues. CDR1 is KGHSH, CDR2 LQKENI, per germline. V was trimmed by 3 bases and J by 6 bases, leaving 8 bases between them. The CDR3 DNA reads TGTGCCAGCTCACCTCGAGTCTCCGGGGAGCTGTTTTTT. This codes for CASSPRVSGELFF.

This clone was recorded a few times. The CDR3 loop is CASSTVATNEKLFF. The CDR3 coding sequence is TGTGCCAGTAGTACAGTTGCAACTAATGAAAAACTGTTTTTT. The J gene is TRBJ1-4, the V gene TRBV19, with D uncertain. From germline, CDR1 is LNHDA and CDR2 SQIVND (reference sequence). V lost 4 bases and J lost 0, with 6 bases in between. This CDR3 has 14 residues.

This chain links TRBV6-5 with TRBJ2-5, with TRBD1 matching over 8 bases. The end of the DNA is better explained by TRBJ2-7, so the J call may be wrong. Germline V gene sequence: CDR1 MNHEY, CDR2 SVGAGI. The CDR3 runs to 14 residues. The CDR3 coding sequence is TGTGCCAGCAGTTGGTCAGGGGGCATGGACGAGCAGTACTTC. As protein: CASSWSGGMDEQYF.

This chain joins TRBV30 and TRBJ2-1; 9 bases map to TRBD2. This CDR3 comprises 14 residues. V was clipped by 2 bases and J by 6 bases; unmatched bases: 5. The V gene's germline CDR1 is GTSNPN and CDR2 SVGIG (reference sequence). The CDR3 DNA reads TGTGCCTGGAGTAACCGCGGGGGGGTCAATGAGCAGTTCTTC. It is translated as CAWSNRGGVNEQFF.

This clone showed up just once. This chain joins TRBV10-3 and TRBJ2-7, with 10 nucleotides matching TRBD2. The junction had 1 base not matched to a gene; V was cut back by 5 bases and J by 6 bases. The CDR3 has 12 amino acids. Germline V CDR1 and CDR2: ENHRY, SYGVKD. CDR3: CAISRTSGEQYF. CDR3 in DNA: TGTGCCATCAGTAGGACTAGCGGCGAGCAGTACTTC.

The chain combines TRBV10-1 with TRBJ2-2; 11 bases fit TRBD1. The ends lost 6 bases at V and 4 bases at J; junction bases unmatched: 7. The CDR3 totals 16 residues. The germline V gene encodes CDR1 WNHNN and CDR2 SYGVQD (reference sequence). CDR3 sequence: CASSPGTGGFTGELFF. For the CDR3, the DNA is TGCGCCAGCAGCCCCGGGACAGGGGGGTTCACCGGGGAGCTGTTTTTT.

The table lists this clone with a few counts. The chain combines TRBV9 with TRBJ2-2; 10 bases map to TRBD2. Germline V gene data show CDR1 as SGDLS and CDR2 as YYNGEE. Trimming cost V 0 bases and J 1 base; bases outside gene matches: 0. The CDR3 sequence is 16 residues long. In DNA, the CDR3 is TGTGCCAGCAGCGTAGGACTAGCGGGGAACACCGGGGAGCTGTTTTTT. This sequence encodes CASSVGLAGNTGELFF.

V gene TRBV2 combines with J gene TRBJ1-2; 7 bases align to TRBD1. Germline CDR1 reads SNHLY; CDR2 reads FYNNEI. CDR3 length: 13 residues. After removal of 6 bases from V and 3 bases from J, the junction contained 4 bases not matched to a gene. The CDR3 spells CASSSGQDYGYTF. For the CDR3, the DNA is TGTGCCAGCAGCTCAGGACAGGACTATGGCTACACCTTC.

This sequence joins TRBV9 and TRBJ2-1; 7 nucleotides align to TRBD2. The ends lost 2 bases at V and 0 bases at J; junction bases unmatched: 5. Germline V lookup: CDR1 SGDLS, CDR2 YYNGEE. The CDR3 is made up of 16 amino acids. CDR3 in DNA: TGTGCCAGCAGCGTGGGAGGGGCAAGCTCCTACAATGAGCAGTTCTTC. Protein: CASSVGGASSYNEQFF.

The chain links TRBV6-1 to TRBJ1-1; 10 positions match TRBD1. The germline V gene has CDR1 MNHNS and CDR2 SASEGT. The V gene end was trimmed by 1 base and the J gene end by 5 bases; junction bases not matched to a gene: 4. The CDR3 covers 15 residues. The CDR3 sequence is CASSEGQGAWTEAFF. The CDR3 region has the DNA TGTGCCAGCAGTGAAGGACAGGGGGCTTGGACTGAAGCTTTCTTT.

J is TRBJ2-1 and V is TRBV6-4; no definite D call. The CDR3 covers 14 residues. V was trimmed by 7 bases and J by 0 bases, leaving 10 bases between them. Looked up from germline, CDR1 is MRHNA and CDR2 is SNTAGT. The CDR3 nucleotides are TGTGCCAGCACCTTCTCCTTCTCCTACAATGAGCAGTTCTTC. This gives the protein CASTFSFSYNEQFF.

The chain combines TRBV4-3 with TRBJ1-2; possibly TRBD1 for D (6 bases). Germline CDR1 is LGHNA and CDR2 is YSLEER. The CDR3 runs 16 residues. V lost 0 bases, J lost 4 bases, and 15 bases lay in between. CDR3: CASSQDWGGESYGYTF. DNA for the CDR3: TGCGCCAGCAGCCAAGATTGGGGGGGCGAATCCTATGGCTACACCTTC.

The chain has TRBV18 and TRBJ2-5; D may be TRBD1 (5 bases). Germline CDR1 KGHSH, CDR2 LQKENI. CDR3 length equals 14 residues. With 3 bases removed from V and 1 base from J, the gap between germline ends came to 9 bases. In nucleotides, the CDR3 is TGTGCCAGCTCACCTGACAGCCTCCAAGAGACCCAGTACTTC. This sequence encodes CASSPDSLQETQYF.

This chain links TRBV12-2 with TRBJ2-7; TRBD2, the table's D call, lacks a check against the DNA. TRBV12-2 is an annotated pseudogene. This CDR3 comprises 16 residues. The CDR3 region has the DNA TGTGCAAGTCGCTTCTTACTAGCGGGAGGGCTTTTCGAGCAGTACTTC. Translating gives CASRFLLAGGLFEQYF.

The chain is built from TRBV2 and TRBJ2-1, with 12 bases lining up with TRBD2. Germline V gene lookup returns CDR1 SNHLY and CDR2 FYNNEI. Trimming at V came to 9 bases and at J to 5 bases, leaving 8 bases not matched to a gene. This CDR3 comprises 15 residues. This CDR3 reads CASVPLAGGNNEQFF. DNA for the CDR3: TGTGCCAGTGTGCCCCTAGCGGGAGGGAACAATGAGCAGTTCTTC.

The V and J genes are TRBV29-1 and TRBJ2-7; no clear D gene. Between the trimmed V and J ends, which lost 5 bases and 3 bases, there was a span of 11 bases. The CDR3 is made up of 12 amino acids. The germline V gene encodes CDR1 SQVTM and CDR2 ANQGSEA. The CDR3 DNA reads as TGCAGCGTTCCGGGTTTGGGCTACGAGCAGTACTTC. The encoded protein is CSVPGLGYEQYF.

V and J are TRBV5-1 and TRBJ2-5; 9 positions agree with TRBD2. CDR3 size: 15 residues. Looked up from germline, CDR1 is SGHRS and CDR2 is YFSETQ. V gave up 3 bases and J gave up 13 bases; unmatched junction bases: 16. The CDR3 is CASSSNLAGPTGGYF. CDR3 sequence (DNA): TGCGCCAGCAGCTCGAACCTAGCGGGACCTACGGGGGGGTACTTC.

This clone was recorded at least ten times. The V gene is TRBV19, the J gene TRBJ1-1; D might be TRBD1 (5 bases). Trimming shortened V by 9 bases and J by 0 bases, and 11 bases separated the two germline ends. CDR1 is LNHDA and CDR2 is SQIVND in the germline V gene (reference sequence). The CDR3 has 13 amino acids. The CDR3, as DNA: TGTGCCAGCTTACCGACAGTGAACACTGAAGCTTTCTTT. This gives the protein CASLPTVNTEAFF.

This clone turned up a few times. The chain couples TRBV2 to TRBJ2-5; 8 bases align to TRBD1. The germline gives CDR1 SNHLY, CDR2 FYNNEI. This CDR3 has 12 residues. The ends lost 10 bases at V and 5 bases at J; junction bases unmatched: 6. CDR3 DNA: TGTGCCACTGCCAGGGGGCAGGAGACCCAGTACTTC. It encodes CATARGQETQYF.

The CDR3 nucleotides read TGTGCCAGCAGCTCGACGTCGACAGGGTCACCCACAAACATTCAGTACTTC. It specifies CASSSTSTGSPTNIQYF. The chain combines TRBV13 with TRBJ2-4; TRBD1 aligns across 7 bases. The CDR3 length is 17 residues. The germline V gene encodes CDR1 PRHDT and CDR2 FYEKMQ (reference sequence). With 4 bases clipped from V and 6 bases from J, the junction kept 15 bases outside the gene matches.

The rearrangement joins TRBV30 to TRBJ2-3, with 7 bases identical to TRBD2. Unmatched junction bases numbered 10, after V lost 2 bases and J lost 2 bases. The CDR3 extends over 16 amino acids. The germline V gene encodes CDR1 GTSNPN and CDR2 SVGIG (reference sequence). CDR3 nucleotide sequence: TGTGCCTGGAGTACGGGCCTAGCGGATTTCACAGATACGCAGTATTTT. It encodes CAWSTGLADFTDTQYF.

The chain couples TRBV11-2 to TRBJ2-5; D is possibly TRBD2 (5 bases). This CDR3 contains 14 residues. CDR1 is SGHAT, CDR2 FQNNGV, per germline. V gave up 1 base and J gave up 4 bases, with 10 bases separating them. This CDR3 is CASSLATRGETQYF. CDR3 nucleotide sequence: TGTGCCAGCAGCTTAGCAACCCGGGGAGAGACCCAGTACTTC. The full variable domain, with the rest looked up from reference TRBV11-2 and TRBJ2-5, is EAGVAQSPRYKIIEKRQSVAFWCNPISGHATLYWYQQILGQGPKLLIQFQNNGVVDDSQLPKDRFSAERLKGVDSTLKIQPAKLEDSAVYLCASSLATRGETQYFGPGTRLLVL.

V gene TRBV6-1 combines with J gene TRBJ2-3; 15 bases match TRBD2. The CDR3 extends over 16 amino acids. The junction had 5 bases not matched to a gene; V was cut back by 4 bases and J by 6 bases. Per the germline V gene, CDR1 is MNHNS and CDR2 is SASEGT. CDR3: CASSVGLAGGGDTQYF. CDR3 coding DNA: TGTGCCAGCAGTGTGGGACTAGCGGGAGGAGGGGATACGCAGTATTTT.

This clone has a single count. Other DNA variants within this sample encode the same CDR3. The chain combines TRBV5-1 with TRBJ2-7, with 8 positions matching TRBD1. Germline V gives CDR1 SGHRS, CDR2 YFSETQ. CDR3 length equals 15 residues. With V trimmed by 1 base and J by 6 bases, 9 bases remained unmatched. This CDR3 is CASSLPRTGPSEQYF. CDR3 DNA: TGCGCCAGCAGCTTGCCACGGACAGGGCCCTCCGAGCAGTACTTC.

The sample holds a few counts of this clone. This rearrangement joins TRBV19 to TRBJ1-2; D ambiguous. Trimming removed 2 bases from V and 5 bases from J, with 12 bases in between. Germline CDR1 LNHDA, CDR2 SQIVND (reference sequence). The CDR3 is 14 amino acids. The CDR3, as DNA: TGTGCCAGTAGTATAAGCCTCGTCGCTTATGGCTACACCTTC. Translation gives CASSISLVAYGYTF.

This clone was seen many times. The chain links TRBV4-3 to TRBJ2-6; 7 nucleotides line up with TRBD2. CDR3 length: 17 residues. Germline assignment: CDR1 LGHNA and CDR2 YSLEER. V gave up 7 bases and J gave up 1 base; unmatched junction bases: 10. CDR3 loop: CASTRDGGESGANVLTF. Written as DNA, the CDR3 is TGCGCCAGCACCCGAGATGGGGGGGAGTCTGGGGCCAACGTCCTGACTTTC.

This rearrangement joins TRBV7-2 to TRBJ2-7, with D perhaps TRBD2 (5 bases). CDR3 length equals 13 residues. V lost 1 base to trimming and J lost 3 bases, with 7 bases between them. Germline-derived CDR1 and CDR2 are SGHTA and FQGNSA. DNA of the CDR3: TGTGCCAGCAGCTTAGGCCGGGGCTACGAGCAGTACTTC. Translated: CASSLGRGYEQYF.

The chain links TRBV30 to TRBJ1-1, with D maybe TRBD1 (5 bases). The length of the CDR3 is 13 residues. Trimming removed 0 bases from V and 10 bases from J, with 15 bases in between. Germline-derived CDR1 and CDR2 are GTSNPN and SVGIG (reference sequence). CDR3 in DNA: TGTGCCTGGAGTGTACAGGAGTTTGGTGGAGCTTTCTTT. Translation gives CAWSVQEFGGAFF.

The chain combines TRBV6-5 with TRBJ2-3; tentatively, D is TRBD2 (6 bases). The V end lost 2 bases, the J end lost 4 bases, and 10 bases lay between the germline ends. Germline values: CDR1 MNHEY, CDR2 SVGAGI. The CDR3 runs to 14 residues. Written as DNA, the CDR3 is TGTGCCAGCAGTTACCGGAGACTAGCAGATACGCAGTATTTT. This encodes CASSYRRLADTQYF.